The clone carrying this T cell receptor beta chain showed up just a few times. Its antigen is unknown. The data originate from a study of T cell responses to AZD1222 COVID-19 vaccine. Whole-study findings and limits: Seropositive AZD1222 recipients at baseline numbered only 6 or 7. Spike-spanning, vaccine-associated CD4 TCRs were dominant at 160-218 and 743-854. There were mostly white British donors and more females than males, and clonal diversity was possibly underestimated.

The method was immunoSEQ multiplex PCR; TCRdb's version includes in-frame clones alone and lacks a portion of them. The table records around 100,000 clones, around 88% of them present only once. The germline V gene has CDR1 SGHDT and CDR2 YYEEEE. The CDR3 sequence is 14 residues long. V lost 3 bases and J 8 bases, leaving 12 bases between the germline ends. The sequence was collected from an adult who received the AZD1222 COVID-19 vaccine. Sequences were derived from peripheral blood, sampled 28 days after the second AZD1222 dose. This chain joins TRBV5-6 and TRBJ1-6, with D possibly TRBD1 on 5 matching bases. CDR3 sequence reads: CASSSGTLDSPLHF. DNA for the CDR3: TGTGCCAGCAGCTCCGGGACCCTGGATTCACCCCTCCACTTT.